These 28 T cell receptor beta chains were sequenced from one sample in a study of response to subunit inactivated influenza vaccine. MiXCR, run by TCRdb on the RT-PCR reads, gives a single entry per CDR3 protein. The profile shows some 200,000 distinct CDR3 sequences, about an eighth of them singletons. These data were also filed under a second study, of T cells expressing NK-cell markers. As that report states: A 5'RACE template switching approach incorporating UMIs was used to make TCR beta cDNA.

The sample here was CD8+ T cells sorted from PBMCs, taken approximately 13 days after vaccination. All receptors come from a man aged 50 to 60 who received an inactivated influenza vaccine.

This clonotype was found a few times. The V and J genes are TRBV7-8 and TRBJ2-3; 7 positions match TRBD2. The CDR3 extends over 16 amino acids. Per the germline V gene, CDR1 is SGHVS and CDR2 is FQNEAQ. The ends lost 7 bases at V and 3 bases at J; junction bases unmatched: 13. The DNA for the CDR3 is TGTGCCAGCACTCTAGCGGTCGTTCGGTCTACAGATACGCAGTATTTT. Residues: CASTLAVVRSTDTQYF.

This clonotype showed up just a few times. This chain links TRBV6-1 with TRBJ2-5, with D tentatively TRBD1 or TRBD2 (5 bases each). CDR3 size: 17 residues. The germline V and J ends were trimmed by 6 bases and 1 base, with 21 bases remaining between them. Per the germline V gene, CDR1 is MNHNS and CDR2 is SASEGT. The CDR3 spells CASSNLGTYRTQETQYF. The CDR3 DNA is TGTGCCAGCAGCAACCTCGGGACGTACCGAACCCAAGAGACCCAGTACTTC.

The chain carries TRBV6-5 and TRBJ1-2, with D possibly matching TRBD1 (5 bases). The V and J ends lost 0 bases and 13 bases respectively, with 18 bases between them. This CDR3 region has 14 residues. Germline CDR1 is MNHEY and CDR2 is SVGAGI. The CDR3 here is CASSYSITGVDSTF. The CDR3 DNA is TGTGCCAGCAGTTACTCGATAACAGGCGTCGATTCCACCTTC.

This clonotype occurred a few times. The rearrangement joins TRBV20-1 to TRBJ2-7; tentatively, D is TRBD1 (6 bases). V was cut by 5 bases and J by 5 bases, with 25 bases left in between. Per germline, CDR1 DFQATT and CDR2 SNEGSKA (reference sequence). This CDR3 is built from 16 residues. The DNA for the CDR3 is TGCAGTGCTCGACAGGTTCCCGGGGATGTTGTAGACGAGCAGTACTTC. This codes for CSARQVPGDVVDEQYF.

This clonotype was seen a few times. CDR3 nucleotide sequence: TGTGCCAGCAGTTTTTCTGATCTGGGGAATGAGCAGTTCTTC. It encodes CASSFSDLGNEQFF. The V call is TRBV28, the J call TRBJ2-1; D is undetermined. V was shortened by 3 bases and J by 7 bases, with 13 bases between the two germline ends. This CDR3 is 14 amino acids long. The germline V gene has CDR1 MDHEN and CDR2 SYDVKM.

This chain joins TRBV20-1 and TRBJ1-2, with unresolved D. The germline V and J ends were trimmed by 5 bases and 0 bases, with 16 bases remaining between them. The CDR3 extends over 15 amino acids. Germline V gives CDR1 DFQATT, CDR2 SNEGSKA (reference sequence). CDR3 nucleotides: TGCAGTGCTGCCCCACCGAGAGATCCTAACTATGGCTACACCTTC. It yields the protein CSAAPPRDPNYGYTF.

In its sample, this clonotype was seen a few times. V is TRBV14 and J is TRBJ2-1; no definite D call. Germline V lookup: CDR1 SGHDN, CDR2 FVKESK. This CDR3 comprises 17 residues. V dropped 0 bases and J dropped 1 base, with 13 bases sitting between them. As DNA, the CDR3 is TGTGCCAGCAGCCAAGACCCAAGGATAGGGTCCTACAATGAGCAGTTCTTC. This translates into CASSQDPRIGSYNEQFF.

There are a few counts of this clonotype. CDR3 in DNA: TGCGCCAGCAGCCCGACACAGGGGAACACCGGGGAGCTGTTTTTT. Its protein is CASSPTQGNTGELFF. The gene calls are TRBV4-1 and TRBJ2-2; D possibly corresponds to TRBD1 (6 bases). This CDR3 is 15 amino acids long. Trimming stripped 4 bases from V and 1 base from J, with 10 bases between. Germline CDR1 and CDR2: MGHRA and YSYEKL.

This clonotype was detected many times. The rearrangement uses TRBV2 and TRBJ2-2, with 8 bases lining up with TRBD1. Losses at the gene ends were 6 bases for V and 1 base for J; bases not matched to a gene: 4. Germline-derived CDR1 and CDR2 are SNHLY and FYNNEI. The CDR3 has 15 residues. The CDR3 DNA reads as TGTGCCAGCAGGGCCGGGACAGGGAACACCGGGGAGCTGTTTTTT. Translation: CASRAGTGNTGELFF.

This clonotype was seen a few times. The genes are TRBV29-1 and TRBJ2-7, with 9 bases lining up with TRBD2. The CDR3 is 16 amino acids. Per germline, CDR1 SQVTM and CDR2 ANQGSEA. The ends lost 2 bases at V and 0 bases at J; junction bases unmatched: 8. The CDR3 DNA sequence: TGCAGCGTTGAACTTCGATCTAGCGGGAACTCCTACGAGCAGTACTTC. Protein sequence: CSVELRSSGNSYEQYF.

This clonotype was seen a few times. The chain employs TRBV20-1 and TRBJ2-5; unclear D gene. Looked up from germline, CDR1 is DFQATT and CDR2 is SNEGSKA (reference sequence). V gave up 6 bases and J gave up 4 bases, with 9 bases separating them. The CDR3 spans 11 residues. The CDR3, as DNA: TGCAGTGCCAGACCCCGAGAGACCCAGTACTTC. Translation: CSARPRETQYF.

This clonotype has just a few counts. This rearrangement joins TRBV9 to TRBJ2-5; D unclear. Germline V lookup: CDR1 SGDLS, CDR2 YYNGEE. CDR3 length: 15 amino acids. V dropped 4 bases and J dropped 0 bases, with 13 bases sitting between them. The CDR3 protein is CASSPHRVNQETQYF. The CDR3 DNA follows: TGTGCCAGCAGCCCCCACCGGGTGAACCAAGAGACCCAGTACTTC.

This clonotype came up a few times. The chain links TRBV4-3 to TRBJ2-7; 10 nucleotides line up with TRBD1. V lost 5 bases and J lost 3; bases outside the gene matches: 7. The CDR3 runs to 15 residues. Germline V gene data show CDR1 as LGHNA and CDR2 as YSLEER. The DNA for the CDR3 is TGCGCCAGCAGCTACGGGACAGGGGCTTACTACGAGCAGTACTTC. Its protein product is CASSYGTGAYYEQYF.

This rearrangement joins TRBV28 to TRBJ1-4, with a tentative D call TRBD1 (5 bases). Trimming shortened V by 3 bases and J by 7 bases, and 15 bases separated the two germline ends. This CDR3 spans 15 amino acids. Looked up from germline, CDR1 is MDHEN and CDR2 is SYDVKM. The CDR3 reads CASSFSLAGLEKLFF. DNA for the CDR3: TGTGCCAGCAGTTTTAGTCTGGCAGGGCTTGAAAAACTGTTTTTT.

This clonotype has a handful of counts. This rearrangement joins TRBV7-2 to TRBJ2-3; 7 nucleotides agree with TRBD2. Germline V gene data show CDR1 as SGHTA and CDR2 as FQGNSA. The J segment lost 11 bases and the V segment lost 2 bases, leaving 19 bases of the junction unmatched. CDR3 size: 17 residues. CDR3 protein: CASSLISRDYPTEVQYF. CDR3 DNA: TGTGCCAGCAGCTTAATATCCCGGGACTACCCCACGGAGGTGCAGTATTTT.

Worth noting for this clonotype: It is unclear where the CDR3 begins or ends on the DNA, so no DNA is shown, and the CDR3 is as TCRdb lists it. The chain links TRBV28 to TRBJ2-2; TRBD2 was called by the table and not checked on the DNA. Per the germline V gene, CDR1 is MDHEN and CDR2 is SYDVKM. The CDR3 is 15 amino acids long, termini counted. The CDR3 here is CASSLFAGGTGELFF.

The chain uses TRBV9 and TRBJ1-1; D is perhaps TRBD1 (5 bases). Germline values: CDR1 SGDLS, CDR2 YYNGEE. V gave up 0 bases and J gave up 4 bases, with 13 bases separating them. The CDR3 has 15 amino acids. CDR3 bases: TGTGCCAGCAGCGTAGGGTACTCGAGGGGCACTGAAGCTTTCTTT. Translation: CASSVGYSRGTEAFF.

This clonotype was detected many times. The rearrangement links TRBV20-1 to TRBJ2-5, with no clear D. The CDR3 consists of 14 residues. The V end was cut by 2 bases, the J end by 2 bases, with 12 bases between. The germline gives CDR1 DFQATT, CDR2 SNEGSKA (reference sequence). Here the CDR3 DNA reads TGCAGTGCTAGACAGGAAGGCCCACAAGAGACCCAGTACTTC. It codes for CSARQEGPQETQYF.

This clonotype was seen more than once but under ten times. As DNA, the CDR3 is TGTGCCAGCAGCCAAGATCTATATGAGCAGGAGGATAGCAGGATTGGAAACATTCAGTACTTC. Translated: CASSQDLYEQEDSRIGNIQYF. The V call is TRBV4-2, the J call TRBJ2-4; D possibly corresponds to TRBD2 (5 bases). The CDR3 totals 21 residues. Trimming stripped 0 bases from V and 6 bases from J, with 30 bases between. Per the germline V gene, CDR1 is LGHNA and CDR2 is YNFKEQ.

V usage is TRBV29-1 and J usage is TRBJ2-5; D gene unclear. The CDR3 contains 12 residues. Germline V gene lookup returns CDR1 SQVTM and CDR2 ANQGSEA. V was cut by 2 bases and J by 2 bases, with 6 bases left in between. This chain's CDR3 is CSVEPRQETQYF. The CDR3 DNA reads TGCAGCGTTGAACCCAGACAAGAGACCCAGTACTTC.

The chain has TRBV6-5 and TRBJ2-7; D is possibly TRBD1 (6 bases). The ends were cut back, 6 bases at V and 5 bases at J, with 17 bases in the middle. The germline V gene has CDR1 MNHEY and CDR2 SVGAGI. This CDR3 comprises 14 residues. The CDR3 nucleotides read TGTGCCAGCAGATACAATCAGGGGCACCACGAGCAGTACTTC. Its translation is CASRYNQGHHEQYF.

This clonotype has more than one count but fewer than ten. The chain is built from TRBV11-2 and TRBJ2-1, with TRBD2 identical over 8 bases. This CDR3 spans 15 amino acids. The germline V gene encodes CDR1 SGHAT and CDR2 FQNNGV. After removal of 6 bases from V and 1 base from J, the junction contained 5 bases not matched to a gene. The CDR3 sequence is CASRPTSGSYNEQFF. The CDR3 DNA follows: TGTGCCAGCAGACCCACTAGCGGTTCCTACAATGAGCAGTTCTTC.

For the CDR3, the DNA is TGTGCCAGCAGTTACTCAGCATCGGGGGCCGGGGAGCTGTTTTTT. This encodes CASSYSASGAGELFF. The chain joins TRBV6-5 to TRBJ2-2; D is possibly TRBD2 (6 bases). In germline, CDR1 is MNHEY, CDR2 SVGAGI. The V gene lost 0 bases and the J gene lost 6 bases, with 11 bases spanning the gap. The CDR3 is 15 amino acids.

This clonotype was counted at least ten times. This sequence joins TRBV7-9 and TRBJ2-2; 9 nucleotides match TRBD2. Germline V gene lookup returns CDR1 SEHNR and CDR2 FQNEAQ (reference sequence). With 7 bases clipped from V and 5 bases from J, the junction kept 11 bases outside the gene matches. This CDR3 contains 16 residues. The CDR3 region is CASTPGIAGETGELFF. The CDR3 nucleotides are TGTGCCAGCACCCCCGGGATAGCGGGAGAGACCGGGGAGCTGTTTTTT.

This clonotype was recorded at least ten times. This chain uses TRBV6-5 with TRBJ2-1; D may be TRBD1 (5 bases). Germline lookup yields CDR1 MNHEY and CDR2 SVGAGI. This CDR3 is built from 18 residues. Trimming cost V 2 bases and J 7 bases, with 24 bases left between them. The chain's CDR3 is CASSYVSGPQEFWNEQFF. The CDR3 DNA sequence: TGTGCCAGCAGTTACGTTTCAGGGCCCCAGGAATTCTGGAATGAGCAGTTCTTC.

The chain joins TRBV11-2 to TRBJ2-7; D possibly corresponds to TRBD2 (6 bases). V was pared by 1 base and J by 0 bases, with 10 bases between. Germline loops: CDR1 SGHAT, CDR2 FQNNGV. The CDR3 totals 15 residues. CDR3 bases: TGTGCCAGCAGCTTAGCGGGAGTGAACTCCTACGAGCAGTACTTC. Its protein product is CASSLAGVNSYEQYF.

The chain uses TRBV12-3 or TRBV12-4 and TRBJ2-3; TRBD1 might be the D (5 bases). The CDR3 totals 17 residues. Trimming took off 3 bases at V and 0 bases at J, with 16 bases between the two ends. CDR3 amino acids: CASSLAYRLDSTDTQYF. For the CDR3, the DNA is TGTGCCAGCAGTTTGGCTTACAGGTTAGATAGCACAGATACGCAGTATTTT.

The rearrangement joins TRBV7-9 to TRBJ2-5; D perhaps matches TRBD2 (6 bases). This CDR3 is 15 amino acids long. V lost 3 bases, J lost 2 bases, and 13 bases lay in between. CDR1 and CDR2 (germline): SEHNR, FQNEAQ (reference sequence). The CDR3 here is CASSLTGEVQETQYF. CDR3 coding DNA: TGTGCCAGCAGCTTGACGGGGGAGGTGCAAGAGACCCAGTACTTC.